This TCR beta chain originates from a study of OX40 agonist ivuxolimab in advanced cancers. Study as a whole: Patients got intravenous ivuxolimab at 0.01 to 10 mg/kg every 2 weeks. Patients in dose escalation had liver, melanoma, kidney or head and neck cancers. Whole-study results and caveats: Clonal expansion was seen in CD4+ and CD8+ blood T cells by week 6 at 0.1 to 3.0 mg/kg.

The repertoire was sequenced with immunoSEQ multiplex PCR; TCRdb's copy has only in-frame clones and lacks some. The data hold roughly 28,000 clones, with 80% to 90% observed a single time. This clone was seen just once. Antigen specificity is unknown. Germline loops: CDR1 SGHNT, CDR2 YYREEE (reference sequence). The CDR3 is made up of 14 amino acids. The V gene lost 2 bases and the J gene lost 1 base, with 9 bases spanning the gap. The rearrangement joins TRBV5-4 to TRBJ1-1; possibly TRBD1 for D (5 bases). This specimen was CD4+ or CD8+ T cells sorted from blood, taken in a trial of the OX40 agonist ivuxolimab. The TCR comes from an adult with an advanced solid tumor such as melanoma, head and neck, liver or kidney cancer. For the CDR3, the DNA is TGTGCCAGCAGCTTTGGTGGGGGGAACACTGAAGCTTTCTTT. It specifies CASSFGGGNTEAFF.